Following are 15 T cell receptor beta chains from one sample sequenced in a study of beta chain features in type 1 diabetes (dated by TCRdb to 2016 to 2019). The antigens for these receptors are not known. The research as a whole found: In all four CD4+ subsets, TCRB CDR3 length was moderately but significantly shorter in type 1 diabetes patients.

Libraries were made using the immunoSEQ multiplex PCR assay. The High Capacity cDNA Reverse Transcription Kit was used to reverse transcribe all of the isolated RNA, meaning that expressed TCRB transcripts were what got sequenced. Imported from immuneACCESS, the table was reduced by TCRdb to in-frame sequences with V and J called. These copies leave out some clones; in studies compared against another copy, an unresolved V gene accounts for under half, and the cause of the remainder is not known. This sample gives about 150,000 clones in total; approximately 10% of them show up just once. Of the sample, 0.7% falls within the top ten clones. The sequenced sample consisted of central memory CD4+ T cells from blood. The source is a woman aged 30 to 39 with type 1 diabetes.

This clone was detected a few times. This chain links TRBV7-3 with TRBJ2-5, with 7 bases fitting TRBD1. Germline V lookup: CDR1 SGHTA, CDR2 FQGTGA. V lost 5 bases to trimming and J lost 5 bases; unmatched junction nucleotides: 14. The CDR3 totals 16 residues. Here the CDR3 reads CASSPKPTGFGETQYF. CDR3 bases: TGTGCCAGCAGCCCTAAGCCGACAGGGTTTGGGGAGACCCAGTACTTC.

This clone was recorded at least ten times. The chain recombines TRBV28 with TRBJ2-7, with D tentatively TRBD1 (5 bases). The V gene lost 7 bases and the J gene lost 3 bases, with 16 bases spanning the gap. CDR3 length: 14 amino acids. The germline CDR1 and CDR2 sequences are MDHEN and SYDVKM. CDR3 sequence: CASNWGRRSYEQYF. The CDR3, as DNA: TGTGCCAGCAATTGGGGCAGGCGAAGCTACGAGCAGTACTTC.

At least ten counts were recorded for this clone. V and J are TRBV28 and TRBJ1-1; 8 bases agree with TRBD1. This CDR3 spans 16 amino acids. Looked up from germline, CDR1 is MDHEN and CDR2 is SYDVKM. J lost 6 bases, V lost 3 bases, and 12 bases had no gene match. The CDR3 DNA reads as TGTGCCAGCAGTTTCACATCTTTGACAGGGGTCCCTGAAGCTTTCTTT. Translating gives CASSFTSLTGVPEAFF.

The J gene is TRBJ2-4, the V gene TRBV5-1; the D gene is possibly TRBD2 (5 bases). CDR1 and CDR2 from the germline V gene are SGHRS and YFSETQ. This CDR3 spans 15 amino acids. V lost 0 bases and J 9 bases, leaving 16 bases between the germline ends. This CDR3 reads CASSLAGRALGIQYF. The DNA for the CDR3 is TGCGCCAGCAGCTTGGCCGGGCGGGCCTTGGGCATTCAGTACTTC.

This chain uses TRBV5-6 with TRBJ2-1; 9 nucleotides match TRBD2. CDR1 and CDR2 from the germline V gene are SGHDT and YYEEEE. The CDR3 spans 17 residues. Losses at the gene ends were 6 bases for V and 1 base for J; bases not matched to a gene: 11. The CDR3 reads CASTKRLAVTSYNEQFF. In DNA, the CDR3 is TGTGCCAGCACCAAGAGACTAGCGGTTACGTCCTACAATGAGCAGTTCTTC.

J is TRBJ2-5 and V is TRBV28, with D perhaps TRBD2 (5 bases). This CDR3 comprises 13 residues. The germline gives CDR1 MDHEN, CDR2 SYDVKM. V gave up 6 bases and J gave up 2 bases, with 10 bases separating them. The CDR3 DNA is TGTGCCAGCAGGATAATAGCGCAAGAGACCCAGTACTTC. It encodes CASRIIAQETQYF.

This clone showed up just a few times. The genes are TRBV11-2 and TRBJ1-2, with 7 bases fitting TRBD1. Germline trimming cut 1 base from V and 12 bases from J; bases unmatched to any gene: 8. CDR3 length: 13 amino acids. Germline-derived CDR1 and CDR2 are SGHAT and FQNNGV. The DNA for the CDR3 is TGTGCCAGCAGCTTAGGGACCACAGGGGATCACACCTTC. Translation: CASSLGTTGDHTF. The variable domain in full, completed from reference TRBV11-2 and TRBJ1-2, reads EAGVAQSPRYKIIEKRQSVAFWCNPISGHATLYWYQQILGQGPKLLIQFQNNGVVDDSQLPKDRFSAERLKGVDSTLKIQPAKLEDSAVYLCASSLGTTGDHTFGSGTRLTVV.

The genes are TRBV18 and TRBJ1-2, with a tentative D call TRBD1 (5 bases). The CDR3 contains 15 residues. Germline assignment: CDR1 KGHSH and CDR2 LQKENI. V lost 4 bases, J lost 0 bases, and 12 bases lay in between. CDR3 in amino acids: CASSQTGDSNYGYTF. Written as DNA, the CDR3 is TGTGCCAGCTCACAAACAGGTGACTCTAACTATGGCTACACCTTC.

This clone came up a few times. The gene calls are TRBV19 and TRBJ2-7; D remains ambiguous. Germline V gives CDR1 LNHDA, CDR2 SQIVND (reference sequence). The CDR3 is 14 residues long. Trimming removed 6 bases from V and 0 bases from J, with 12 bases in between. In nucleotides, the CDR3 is TGTGCCAGTAGGACTGACCAACTCTCCTACGAGCAGTACTTC. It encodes CASRTDQLSYEQYF.

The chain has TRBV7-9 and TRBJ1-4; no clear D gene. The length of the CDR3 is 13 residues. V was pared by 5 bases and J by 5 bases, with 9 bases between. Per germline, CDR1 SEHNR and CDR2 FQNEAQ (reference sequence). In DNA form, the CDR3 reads TGTGCCAGCAGCCCCGTGGCAAATGAAAAACTGTTTTTT. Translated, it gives CASSPVANEKLFF.

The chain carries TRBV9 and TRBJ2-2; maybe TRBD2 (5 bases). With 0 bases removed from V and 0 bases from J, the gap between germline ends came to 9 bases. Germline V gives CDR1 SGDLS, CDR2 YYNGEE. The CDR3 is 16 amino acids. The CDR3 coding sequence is TGTGCCAGCAGCGTAGTGAGGGCCACGAACACCGGGGAGCTGTTTTTT. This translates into CASSVVRATNTGELFF.

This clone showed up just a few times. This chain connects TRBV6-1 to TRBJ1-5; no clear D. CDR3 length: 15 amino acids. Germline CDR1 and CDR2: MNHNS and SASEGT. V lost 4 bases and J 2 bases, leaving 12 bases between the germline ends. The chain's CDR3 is CASSGEVLGNQPQHF. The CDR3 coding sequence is TGTGCCAGCAGTGGTGAGGTCCTGGGCAATCAGCCCCAGCATTTT.

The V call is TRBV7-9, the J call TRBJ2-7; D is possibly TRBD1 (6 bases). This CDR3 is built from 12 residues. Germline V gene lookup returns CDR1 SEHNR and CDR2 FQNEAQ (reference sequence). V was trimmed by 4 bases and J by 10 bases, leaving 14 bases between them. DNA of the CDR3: TGTGCCAGCAGCTCAATCTTGGGACACCAGTACTTC. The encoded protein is CASSSILGHQYF. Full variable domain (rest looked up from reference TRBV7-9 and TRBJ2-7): DTGVSQNPRHKITKRGQNVTFRCDPISEHNRLYWYRQTLGQGPEFLTYFQNEAQLEKSRLLSDRFSAERPKGSFSTLEIQRTEQGDSAMYLCASSSILGHQYFGPGTRLTVT.

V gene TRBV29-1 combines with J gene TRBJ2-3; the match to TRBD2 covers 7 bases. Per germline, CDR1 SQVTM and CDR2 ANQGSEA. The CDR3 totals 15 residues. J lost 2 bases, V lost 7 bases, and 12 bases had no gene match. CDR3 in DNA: TGCAGCGGGGAGGGTAGCGGAGGGTTCACAGATACGCAGTATTTT. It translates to CSGEGSGGFTDTQYF.

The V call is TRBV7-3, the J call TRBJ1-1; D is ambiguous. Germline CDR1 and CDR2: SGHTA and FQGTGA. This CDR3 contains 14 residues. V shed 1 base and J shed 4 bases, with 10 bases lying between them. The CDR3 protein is CASSLNSGSTEAFF. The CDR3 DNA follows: TGTGCCAGCAGCTTAAACAGTGGGAGCACTGAAGCTTTCTTT.